Detailed here is one T cell receptor beta chain. No antigen is known for it. UMI-labeled TRB cDNA libraries were prepared by 5' RACE. Using the 5' RACE reads, TCRdb records one entry per CDR3 protein without DNA. Recorded for this sample: roughly 120,000 distinct CDR3 sequences. The sample belongs to a study of CXCR3-negative and CXCR3-positive naive CD8 T cells. Overall study: Each library held about 1.5 +/- 0.3 million TRB reads, about 140 million in total. Notes on the study in general: More hydrophobic TRB CDR3s occurred in CXCR3-positive than in CXCR3-negative naive cells. Diversity proved comparably high across both naive subsets and much lower in memory CD8+ cells.

CDR3 size: 15 residues. Germline V gene data show CDR1 as MDHEN and CDR2 as SYDVKM. The clonotype was recovered from a human donor in good health. Some clones in this sample may be carry-over from other donors' samples. This chain uses TRBV28 with TRBJ1-6; TCRdb gives TRBD1 as the D gene, but with no DNA this cannot be confirmed. The material sequenced was naive CXCR3+ CD8+ T cells from blood. Subset meaning: CD45RO-CCR7+CD27+CD95- naive CD8+ T cells expressing CXCR3 (TNR3+). The CDR3 loop reads CASSPWDGDNSPLHF. Complete variable domain (other parts from reference TRBV28 and TRBJ1-6): DVKVTQSSRYLVKRTGEKVFLECVQDMDHENMFWYRQDPGLGLRLIYFSYDVKMKEKGDIPEGYSVSREKKERFSLILESASTNQTSMYLCASSPWDGDNSPLHFGNGTRLTVT.